The entry below gives a single T cell receptor (beta chain) sequence along with its context. Deletions cut 4 bases from V and 7 bases from J, with 15 bases between. Germline values: CDR1 SGHDN, CDR2 FVKESK. The CDR3 is made up of 14 amino acids. The library targeted TCRbeta and was prepared with unique molecular identifiers. TCRdb recomputed calls from the PCR reads with MiXCR, one row per CDR3 protein. The sample holds some 500,000 distinct CDR3 sequences, about a sixth seen once. This sample stems from a study of T-cell reconstitution after alpha-beta-depleted transplantation in children. The chain carries TRBV14 and TRBJ2-3, with D tentatively TRBD2 (6 bases). This sample comprised PBMCs from the stem cell graft donor, obtained from the stem cell graft. This receptor was identified in a human donor who donated a stem cell graft to a child with acute lymphoblastic leukemia. The CDR3 DNA follows: TGTGCCAGCAGCCCCCGGGGCCGCGGGAATACGCAGTATTTT. This sequence encodes CASSPRGRGNTQYF.